Following are 9 T cell receptor beta chains from one sample sequenced in a study of shared clonotypes between healthy human individuals (dated by TCRdb to between 2020 and 2021). Libraries were constructed by the immunoSEQ multiplex PCR assay. In TCRdb, the immuneACCESS table is reduced to in-frame sequences with V and J assigned. These tables do not hold every clone; where another copy was compared, an unresolved V gene accounts for under half, and the others remain unexplained. Within this sample are about 340,000 clones, with around 67% of them counted one time only. Roughly 10% of the sample is in the top ten clones. The sequencing sample was made of memory CD4+ T cells sorted from blood. The cell subset or site label, as the study defines it: CD45RA-negative fraction. The receptor source for this set is a man under 40 in good health.

The chain is built from TRBV11-3 and TRBJ2-1, with 15 bases fitting TRBD2. This CDR3 is 15 amino acids long. With 4 bases clipped from V and 9 bases from J, the junction kept 4 bases outside the gene matches. Germline V gene lookup returns CDR1 SGHNT and CDR2 YENEEA. The CDR3 loop reads CASSSWTSGRVEQFF. The DNA for the CDR3 is TGTGCCAGCAGCTCCTGGACTAGCGGGAGGGTTGAGCAGTTCTTC.

The J gene is TRBJ2-2, the V gene TRBV9; either TRBD1 or TRBD2 may fit D (6 bases each). Germline V gives CDR1 SGDLS, CDR2 YYNGEE. The CDR3 has 16 residues. V was cut by 4 bases and J by 1 base, with 14 bases left in between. The CDR3 region is CASSPRGSGNTGELFF. CDR3 bases: TGTGCCAGCAGCCCCAGGGGTAGCGGGAACACCGGGGAGCTGTTTTTT.

V gene TRBV5-3 combines with J gene TRBJ1-1, with D possibly matching TRBD1 (6 bases). TRBV5-3 is treated as an ORF (open reading frame) with a function not yet certain. The CDR3 has 18 amino acids. Trimming cost V 0 bases and J 6 bases, with 24 bases left between them. CDR3 sequence (DNA): TGTGCCAGAAGCTTGGGACACCCCCGTGTGGGGGGCTTCCCTGAAGCTTTCTTT. It yields the protein CARSLGHPRVGGFPEAFF.

The V gene is TRBV10-3, the J gene TRBJ1-3, with a possible D match to TRBD1 (5 bases). Germline V gene data show CDR1 as ENHRY and CDR2 as SYGVKD. This CDR3 region has 16 residues. V gave up 4 bases and J gave up 3 bases, with 16 bases separating them. CDR3 sequence reads: CAISAGRDADGNTIYF. The CDR3 nucleotides are TGTGCCATCAGTGCAGGGAGGGACGCCGATGGAAACACCATATATTTT.

The gene calls are TRBV11-2 and TRBJ2-7; the match to TRBD2 covers 12 bases. The V and J ends lost 5 bases and 6 bases, in that order; junction bases with no gene match: 20. Germline assignment: CDR1 SGHAT and CDR2 FQNNGV. CDR3 size: 19 residues. CDR3 protein: CASSINLLGLAGISSEQYF. The CDR3 region has the DNA TGTGCCAGCAGCATCAACCTTCTTGGACTAGCGGGAATTTCTTCCGAGCAGTACTTC.

CDR3: CASSGQGFETQYF. The CDR3 nucleotides are TGTGCCAGCAGCGGCCAGGGTTTTGAGACCCAGTACTTC. The chain couples TRBV9 to TRBJ2-5, with TRBD1 as a possible D gene (5 bases). The CDR3 is 13 residues long. With 3 bases removed from V and 5 bases from J, the gap between germline ends came to 11 bases. Germline V gene data show CDR1 as SGDLS and CDR2 as YYNGEE. Full variable domain (remainder filled in from reference TRBV9 and TRBJ2-5): DSGVTQTPKHLITATGQRVTLRCSPRSGDLSVYWYQQSLDQGLQFLIQYYNGEERAKGNILERFSAQQFPDLHSELNLSSLELGDSALYFCASSGQGFETQYFGPGTRLLVL.

The chain uses TRBV2 and TRBJ2-1; 7 bases line up with TRBD2. The V gene's germline CDR1 is SNHLY and CDR2 FYNNEI. The CDR3 has 15 residues. J gave up 10 bases and V 2 bases, and 11 bases lay outside the gene matches. The DNA for the CDR3 is TGTGCCAGCAGTGAACTCGGGGCGGGAGAAGGAGAGCAGTTCTTC. Protein sequence: CASSELGAGEGEQFF.

The chain's CDR3 is CASSPPRGTTEAFF. For the CDR3, the DNA is TGTGCCAGCAGTCCCCCTCGAGGGACCACTGAAGCTTTCTTT. The chain carries TRBV28 and TRBJ1-1, with a tentative D call TRBD1 (5 bases). The CDR3 consists of 14 residues. Germline CDR1 is MDHEN and CDR2 is SYDVKM. With 5 bases removed from V and 4 bases from J, the gap between germline ends came to 14 bases.

This sequence joins TRBV5-1 and TRBJ2-4; D is perhaps TRBD2 (5 bases). This CDR3 has 15 residues. Germline V gene lookup returns CDR1 SGHRS and CDR2 YFSETQ. With 4 bases removed from V and 5 bases from J, the gap between germline ends came to 16 bases. The CDR3 sequence: CASSLRGSIENIQYF. The CDR3 DNA is TGCGCCAGCAGCCTCCGAGGGAGTATTGAAAACATTCAGTACTTC.